This TCR beta chain was observed in a study of T cell responses to AZD1222 COVID-19 vaccine. The study's findings and limits: A mostly white British donor set with more females was recruited, and clonal diversity was possibly underestimated. Two AZD1222 doses significantly raised spike-specific TCR breadth and depth over controls. Among spike-specific TCRs, nearly half reportedly target unmutated variant regions.

Clones were sequenced by immunoSEQ multiplex PCR, and TCRdb holds only the in-frame ones, with some missing. The table shows about 99,000 clones, with approximately 90% occurring only once. To note about this clone: Its antigen remains unknown.

V lost 4 bases and J lost 4; bases outside the gene matches: 7. The CDR3 spans 16 residues. Germline V lookup: CDR1 WNHNN, CDR2 SYGVQD (reference sequence). This chain links TRBV10-1 with TRBJ2-1; 10 nucleotides agree with TRBD1. Material: peripheral blood, obtained on day 0 of AZD1222 vaccination. This TCR was sampled from an adult in good health. CDR3 nucleotide sequence: TGCGCCAGCAGTGCCGAGACAGGGGGCGCTTACAATGAGCAGTTCTTC. Translated: CASSAETGGAYNEQFF.